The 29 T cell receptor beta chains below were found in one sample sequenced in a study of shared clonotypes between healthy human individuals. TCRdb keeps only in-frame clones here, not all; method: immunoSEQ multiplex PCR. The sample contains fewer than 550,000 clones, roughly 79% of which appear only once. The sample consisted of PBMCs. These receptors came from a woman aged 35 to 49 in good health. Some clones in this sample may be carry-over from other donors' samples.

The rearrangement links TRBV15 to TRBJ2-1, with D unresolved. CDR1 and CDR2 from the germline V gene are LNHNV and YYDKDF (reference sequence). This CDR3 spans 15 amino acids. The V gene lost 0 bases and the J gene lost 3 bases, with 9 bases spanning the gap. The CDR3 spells CATSRDAASYNEQFF. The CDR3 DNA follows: TGTGCCACCAGCAGAGATGCAGCCAGCTACAATGAGCAGTTCTTC. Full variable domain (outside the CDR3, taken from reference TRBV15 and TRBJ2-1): DAMVIQNPRYQVTQFGKPVTLSCSQTLNHNVMYWYQQKSSQAPKLLFHYYDKDFNNEADTPDNFQSRRPNTSFCFLDIRSPGLGDTAMYLCATSRDAASYNEQFFGPGTRLTVL.

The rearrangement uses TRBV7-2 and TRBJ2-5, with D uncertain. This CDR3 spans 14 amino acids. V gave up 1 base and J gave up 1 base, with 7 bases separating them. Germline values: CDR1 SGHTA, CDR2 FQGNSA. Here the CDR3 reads CASSLGVIQETQYF. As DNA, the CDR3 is TGTGCCAGCAGCTTAGGGGTCATCCAAGAGACCCAGTACTTC.

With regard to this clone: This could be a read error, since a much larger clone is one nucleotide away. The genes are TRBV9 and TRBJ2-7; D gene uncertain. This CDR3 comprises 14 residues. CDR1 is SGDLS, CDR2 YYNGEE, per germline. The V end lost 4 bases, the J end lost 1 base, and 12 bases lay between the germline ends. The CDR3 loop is CASSPPTASYEQYF. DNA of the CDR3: TGTGCCAGCAGCCCCCCAACAGCTTCCTACGAGCAGTACTTC.

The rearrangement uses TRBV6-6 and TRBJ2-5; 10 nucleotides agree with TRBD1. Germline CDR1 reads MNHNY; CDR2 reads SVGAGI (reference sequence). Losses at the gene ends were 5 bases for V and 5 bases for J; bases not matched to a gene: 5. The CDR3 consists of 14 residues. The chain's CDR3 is CASSPGTGVETQYF. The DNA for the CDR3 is TGTGCCAGCAGTCCCGGGACAGGGGTCGAGACCCAGTACTTC.

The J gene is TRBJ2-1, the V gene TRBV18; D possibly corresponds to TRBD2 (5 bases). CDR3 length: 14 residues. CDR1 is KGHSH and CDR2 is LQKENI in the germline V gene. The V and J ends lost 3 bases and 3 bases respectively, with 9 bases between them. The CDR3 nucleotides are TGTGCCAGCTCACCGTATGAGGGCTACAATGAGCAGTTCTTC. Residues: CASSPYEGYNEQFF.

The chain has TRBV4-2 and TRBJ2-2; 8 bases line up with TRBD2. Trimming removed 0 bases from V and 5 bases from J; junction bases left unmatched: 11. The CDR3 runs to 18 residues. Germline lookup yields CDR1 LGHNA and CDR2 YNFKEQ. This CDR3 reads CASSQDPSRGGLTGELFF. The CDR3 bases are TGTGCCAGCAGCCAAGACCCCTCCCGGGGGGGACTAACCGGGGAGCTGTTTTTT.

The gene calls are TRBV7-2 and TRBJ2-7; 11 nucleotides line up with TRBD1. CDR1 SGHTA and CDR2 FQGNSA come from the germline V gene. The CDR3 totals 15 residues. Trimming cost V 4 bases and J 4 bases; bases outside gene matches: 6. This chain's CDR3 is CASSSAGTGGYEQYF. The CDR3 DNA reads TGTGCCAGCAGCTCCGCCGGGACAGGGGGTTACGAGCAGTACTTC.

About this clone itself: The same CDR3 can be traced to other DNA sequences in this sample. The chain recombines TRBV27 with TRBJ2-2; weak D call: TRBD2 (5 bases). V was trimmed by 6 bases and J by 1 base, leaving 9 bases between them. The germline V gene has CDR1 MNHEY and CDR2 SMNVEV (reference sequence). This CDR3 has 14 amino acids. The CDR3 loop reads CASRRGRNTGELFF. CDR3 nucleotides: TGTGCCAGCAGGCGAGGGAGGAACACCGGGGAGCTGTTTTTT.

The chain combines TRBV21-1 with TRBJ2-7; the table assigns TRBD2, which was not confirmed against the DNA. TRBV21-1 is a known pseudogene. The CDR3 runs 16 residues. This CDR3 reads CASSKPRRGGGMKQYF. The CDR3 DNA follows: TGTGCCAGCAGCAAACCCCGCAGGGGAGGGGGTATGAAGCAGTACTTC.

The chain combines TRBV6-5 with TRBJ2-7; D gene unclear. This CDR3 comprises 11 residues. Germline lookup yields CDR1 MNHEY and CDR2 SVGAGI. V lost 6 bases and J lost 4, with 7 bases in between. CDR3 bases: TGTGCCAGCAGCGCAAATTACGAGCAGTACTTC. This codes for CASSANYEQYF.

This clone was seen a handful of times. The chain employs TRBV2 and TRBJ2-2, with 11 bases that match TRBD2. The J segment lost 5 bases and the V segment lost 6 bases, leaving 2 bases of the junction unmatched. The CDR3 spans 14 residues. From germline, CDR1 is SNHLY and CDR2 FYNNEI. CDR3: CASRGLADTGELFF. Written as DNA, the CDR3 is TGTGCCAGCAGGGGACTAGCGGATACCGGGGAGCTGTTTTTT. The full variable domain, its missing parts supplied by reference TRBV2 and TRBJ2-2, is EPEVTQTPSHQVTQMGQEVILRCVPISNHLYFYWYRQILGQKVEFLVSFYNNEISEKSEIFDDQFSVERPDGSNFTLKIRSTKLEDSAMYFCASRGLADTGELFFGEGSRLTVL.

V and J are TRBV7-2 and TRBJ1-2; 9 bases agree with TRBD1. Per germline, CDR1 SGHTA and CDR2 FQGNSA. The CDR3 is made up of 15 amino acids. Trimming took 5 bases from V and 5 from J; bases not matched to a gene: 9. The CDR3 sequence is CASSQNTGTGYGYTF. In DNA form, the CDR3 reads TGTGCCAGCAGCCAAAACACCGGGACAGGGTATGGCTACACCTTC.

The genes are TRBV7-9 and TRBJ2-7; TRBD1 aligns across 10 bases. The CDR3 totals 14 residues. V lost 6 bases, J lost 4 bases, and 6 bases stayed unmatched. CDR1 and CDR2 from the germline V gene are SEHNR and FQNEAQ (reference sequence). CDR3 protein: CASSYDRGRYEQYF. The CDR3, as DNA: TGTGCCAGCAGTTATGACAGGGGGCGGTACGAGCAGTACTTC.

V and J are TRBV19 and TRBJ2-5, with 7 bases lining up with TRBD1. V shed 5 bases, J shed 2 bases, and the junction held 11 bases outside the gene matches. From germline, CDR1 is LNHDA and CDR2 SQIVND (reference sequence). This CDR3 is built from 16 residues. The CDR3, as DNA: TGTGCCAGTAGTCCCCGACAGGGTGGTGGGCAAGAGACCCAGTACTTC. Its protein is CASSPRQGGGQETQYF.

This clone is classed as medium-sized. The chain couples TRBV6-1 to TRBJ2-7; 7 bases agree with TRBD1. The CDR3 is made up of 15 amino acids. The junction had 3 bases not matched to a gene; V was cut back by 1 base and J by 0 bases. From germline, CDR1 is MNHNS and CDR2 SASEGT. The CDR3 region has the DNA TGTGCCAGCAGTGAAGGGGCAGGGGGCTCCTACGAGCAGTACTTC. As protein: CASSEGAGGSYEQYF.

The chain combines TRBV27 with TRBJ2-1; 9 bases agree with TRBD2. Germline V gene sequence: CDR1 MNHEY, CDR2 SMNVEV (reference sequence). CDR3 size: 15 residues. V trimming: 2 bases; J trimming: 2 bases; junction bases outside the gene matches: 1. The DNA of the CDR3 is TGTGCCAGCAGTTTAGGACTAGCGCCCTACAATGAGCAGTTCTTC. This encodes CASSLGLAPYNEQFF.

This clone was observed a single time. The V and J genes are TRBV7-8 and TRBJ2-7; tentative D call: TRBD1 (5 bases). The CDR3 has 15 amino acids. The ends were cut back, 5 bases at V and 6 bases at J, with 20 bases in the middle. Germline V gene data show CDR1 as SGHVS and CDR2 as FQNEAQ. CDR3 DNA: TGTGCCAGCAGCCCAAACAGGTCCGCTGGCCGCGAGCAGTACTTC. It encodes CASSPNRSAGREQYF.

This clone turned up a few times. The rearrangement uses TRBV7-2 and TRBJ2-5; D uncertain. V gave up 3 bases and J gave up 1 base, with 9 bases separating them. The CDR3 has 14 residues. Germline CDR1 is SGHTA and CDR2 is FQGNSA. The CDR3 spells CASSFGEVQETQYF. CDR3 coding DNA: TGTGCCAGCAGCTTTGGAGAAGTCCAAGAGACCCAGTACTTC. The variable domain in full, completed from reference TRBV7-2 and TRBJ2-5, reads GAGVSQSPSNKVTEKGKDVELRCDPISGHTALYWYRQSLGQGLEFLIYFQGNSAPDKSGLPSDRFSAERTGGSVSTLTIQRTQQEDSAVYLCASSFGEVQETQYFGPGTRLLVL.

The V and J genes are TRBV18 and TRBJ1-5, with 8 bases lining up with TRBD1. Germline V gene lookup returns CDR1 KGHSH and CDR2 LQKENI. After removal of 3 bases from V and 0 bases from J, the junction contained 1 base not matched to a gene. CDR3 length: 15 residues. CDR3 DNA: TGTGCCAGCTCACCGGGACAGGCTAGCAATCAGCCCCAGCATTTT. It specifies CASSPGQASNQPQHF.

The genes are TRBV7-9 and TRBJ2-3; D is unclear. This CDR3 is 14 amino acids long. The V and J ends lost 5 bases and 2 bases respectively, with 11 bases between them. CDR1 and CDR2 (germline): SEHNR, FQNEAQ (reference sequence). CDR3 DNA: TGTGCCAGCAGCCCCGGGTCATACACAGATACGCAGTATTTT. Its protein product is CASSPGSYTDTQYF.

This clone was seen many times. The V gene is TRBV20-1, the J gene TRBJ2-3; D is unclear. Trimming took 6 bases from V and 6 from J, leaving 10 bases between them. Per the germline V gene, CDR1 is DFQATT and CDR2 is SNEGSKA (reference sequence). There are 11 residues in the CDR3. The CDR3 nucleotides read TGCAGTGCCGAAGATGCGGATACGCAGTATTTT. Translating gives CSAEDADTQYF.

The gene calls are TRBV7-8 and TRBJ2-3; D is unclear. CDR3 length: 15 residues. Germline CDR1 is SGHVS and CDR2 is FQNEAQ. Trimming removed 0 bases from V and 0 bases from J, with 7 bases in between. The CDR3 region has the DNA TGTGCCAGCAGCTTAGCGTCTCAGAGCACAGATACGCAGTATTTT. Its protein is CASSLASQSTDTQYF.

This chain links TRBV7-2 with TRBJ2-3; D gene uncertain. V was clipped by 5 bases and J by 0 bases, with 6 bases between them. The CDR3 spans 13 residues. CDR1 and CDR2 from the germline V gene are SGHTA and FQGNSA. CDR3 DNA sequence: TGTGCCAGCAGCCCCGACAGCACAGATACGCAGTATTTT. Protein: CASSPDSTDTQYF. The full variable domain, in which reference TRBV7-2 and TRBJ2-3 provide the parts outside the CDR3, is GAGVSQSPSNKVTEKGKDVELRCDPISGHTALYWYRQSLGQGLEFLIYFQGNSAPDKSGLPSDRFSAERTGGSVSTLTIQRTQQEDSAVYLCASSPDSTDTQYFGPGTRLTVL.

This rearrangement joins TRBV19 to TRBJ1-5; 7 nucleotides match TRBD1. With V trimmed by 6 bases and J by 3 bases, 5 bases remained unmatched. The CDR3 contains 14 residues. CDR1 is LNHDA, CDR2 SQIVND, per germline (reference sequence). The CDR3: CASRTTGTNQPQHF. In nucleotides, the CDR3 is TGTGCCAGTAGAACGACAGGGACCAATCAGCCCCAGCATTTT.

The CDR3 DNA is TGTGCCAGCAGTGAAGCGGGGACAGGGGTGAACTACGAGCAGTACTTC. This codes for CASSEAGTGVNYEQYF. The chain recombines TRBV6-1 with TRBJ2-7, with TRBD1 matching 10 bases. CDR1 and CDR2 from the germline V gene are MNHNS and SASEGT. The CDR3 loop spans 16 amino acids. Unmatched junction bases numbered 5, after V lost 0 bases and J lost 3 bases.

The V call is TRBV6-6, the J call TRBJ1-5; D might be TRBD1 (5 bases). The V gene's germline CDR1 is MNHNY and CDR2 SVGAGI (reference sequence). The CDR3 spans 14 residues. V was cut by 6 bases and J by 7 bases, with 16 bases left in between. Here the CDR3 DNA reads TGTGCCAGCAGCCAGGGCAGGGAAGGACAGCCCCAGCATTTT. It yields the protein CASSQGREGQPQHF.

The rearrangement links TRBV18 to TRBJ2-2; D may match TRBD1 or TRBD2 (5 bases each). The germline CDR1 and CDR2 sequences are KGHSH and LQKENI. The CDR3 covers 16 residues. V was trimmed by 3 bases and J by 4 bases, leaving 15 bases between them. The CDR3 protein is CASSPGRGVGTGELFF. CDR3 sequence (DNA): TGTGCCAGCTCACCGGGCCGGGGCGTTGGCACCGGGGAGCTGTTTTTT.

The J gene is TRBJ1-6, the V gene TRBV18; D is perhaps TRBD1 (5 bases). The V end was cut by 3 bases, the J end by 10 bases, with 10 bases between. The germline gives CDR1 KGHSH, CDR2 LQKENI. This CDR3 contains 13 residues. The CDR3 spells CASSPGGGSPLHF. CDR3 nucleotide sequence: TGTGCCAGCTCACCGGGCGGGGGATCACCCCTCCACTTT.

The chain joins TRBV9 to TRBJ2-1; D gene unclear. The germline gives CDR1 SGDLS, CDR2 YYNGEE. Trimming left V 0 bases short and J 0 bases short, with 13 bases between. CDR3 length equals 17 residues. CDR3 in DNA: TGTGCCAGCAGCGTAGGTCTGGTTAGCAACTCCTACAATGAGCAGTTCTTC. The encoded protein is CASSVGLVSNSYNEQFF.